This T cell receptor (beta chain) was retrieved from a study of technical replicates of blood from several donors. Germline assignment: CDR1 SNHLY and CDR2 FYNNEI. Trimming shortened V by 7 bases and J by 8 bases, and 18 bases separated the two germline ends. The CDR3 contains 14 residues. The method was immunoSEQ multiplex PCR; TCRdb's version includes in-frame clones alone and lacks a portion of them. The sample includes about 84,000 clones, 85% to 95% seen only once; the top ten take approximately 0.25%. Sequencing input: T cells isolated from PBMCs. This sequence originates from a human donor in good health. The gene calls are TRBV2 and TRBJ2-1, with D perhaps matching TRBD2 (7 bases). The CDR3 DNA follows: TGTGCCAGCAAGGGGGGAGGGCTTAGGGATGAGCAGTTCTTC. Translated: CASKGGGLRDEQFF. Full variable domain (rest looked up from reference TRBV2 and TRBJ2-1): EPEVTQTPSHQVTQMGQEVILRCVPISNHLYFYWYRQILGQKVEFLVSFYNNEISEKSEIFDDQFSVERPDGSNFTLKIRSTKLEDSAMYFCASKGGGLRDEQFFGPGTRLTVL.